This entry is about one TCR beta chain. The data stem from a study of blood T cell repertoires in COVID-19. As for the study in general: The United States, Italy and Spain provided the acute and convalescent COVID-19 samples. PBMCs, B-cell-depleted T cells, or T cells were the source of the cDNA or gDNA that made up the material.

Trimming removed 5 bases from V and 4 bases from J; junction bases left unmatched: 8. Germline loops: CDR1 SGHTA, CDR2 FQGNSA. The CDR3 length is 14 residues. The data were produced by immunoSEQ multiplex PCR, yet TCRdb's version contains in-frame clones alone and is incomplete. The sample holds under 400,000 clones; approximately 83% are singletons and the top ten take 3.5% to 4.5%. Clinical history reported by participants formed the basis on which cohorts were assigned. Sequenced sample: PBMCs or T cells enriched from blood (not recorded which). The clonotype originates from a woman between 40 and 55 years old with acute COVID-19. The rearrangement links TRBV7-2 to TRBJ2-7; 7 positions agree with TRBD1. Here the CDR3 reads CASSPIPGGYEQYF. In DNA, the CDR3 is TGTGCCAGCAGCCCGATCCCAGGGGGTTACGAGCAGTACTTC.